The 23 T cell receptor beta chains presented below share a single source sample, sequenced in a study of control samples from healthy donors and cancer patients. Profiled with immunoSEQ multiplex PCR; TCRdb holds only in-frame clones, not every one. This table holds roughly 55,000 clones, nearly 90% found once. Sequencing was carried out using blood. All receptors come from a man over 45 in good health.

The CDR3 spells CASSPPGLRDTQYF. In DNA form, the CDR3 reads TGTGCCAGCAGCCCGCCGGGACTAAGAGATACGCAGTATTTT. The rearrangement links TRBV3-1 (or the pseudogene TRBV3-2) to TRBJ2-3; 7 bases fit TRBD2. The junction had 6 bases not matched to a gene; V was cut back by 4 bases and J by 5 bases. CDR1 is LGHDT and CDR2 is YNNKEL in the germline V gene (reference sequence). This CDR3 is built from 14 residues.

The rearrangement joins TRBV19 to TRBJ1-5; D is unresolved. The germline V gene encodes CDR1 LNHDA and CDR2 SQIVND (reference sequence). The V end lost 5 bases, the J end lost 3 bases, and 14 bases lay between the germline ends. The CDR3 contains 15 residues. The CDR3 sequence: CASSALQRTNQPQHF. The CDR3 DNA reads as TGTGCCAGTAGTGCCCTCCAAAGAACCAATCAGCCCCAGCATTTT.

The V gene is TRBV6-5, the J gene TRBJ1-1, with D possibly matching TRBD1 (6 bases). Trimming pared 8 bases from V and 1 base from J, leaving 17 bases between. This CDR3 has 15 amino acids. CDR1 and CDR2 (germline): MNHEY, SVGAGI. CDR3 residues: CASGGPTEANTEAFF. In DNA, the CDR3 is TGTGCCAGCGGGGGCCCCACGGAGGCGAACACTGAAGCTTTCTTT.

The V gene is TRBV28, the J gene TRBJ1-5; D ambiguous. The CDR3 consists of 12 residues. The ends were cut back, 6 bases at V and 1 base at J, with 4 bases in the middle. Germline lookup yields CDR1 MDHEN and CDR2 SYDVKM. The DNA of the CDR3 is TGTGCCAGCAGGGAGAGCAATCAGCCCCAGCATTTT. It encodes CASRESNQPQHF.

This chain uses TRBV10-3 with TRBJ1-1; D unclear. Germline assignment: CDR1 ENHRY and CDR2 SYGVKD. V shed 8 bases and J shed 0 bases, with 16 bases lying between them. CDR3 size: 15 residues. This CDR3 reads CAIGEAGLMNTEAFF. In DNA, the CDR3 is TGTGCCATCGGAGAGGCCGGCCTTATGAACACTGAAGCTTTCTTT.

V usage is TRBV30 and J usage is TRBJ2-3; 8 bases are shared with TRBD2. Germline V CDR1 and CDR2: GTSNPN, SVGIG (reference sequence). The CDR3 loop spans 15 amino acids. V lost 3 bases to trimming and J lost 3 bases; unmatched junction nucleotides: 8. This chain's CDR3 is CAWSHGAGVTDTQYF. The CDR3 nucleotides read TGTGCCTGGAGCCACGGAGCGGGAGTGACAGATACGCAGTATTTT.

The V gene is TRBV5-1, the J gene TRBJ2-2; TRBD2 agrees at 8 bases. Germline V gene lookup returns CDR1 SGHRS and CDR2 YFSETQ. Unmatched junction bases numbered 4, after V lost 4 bases and J lost 2 bases. The CDR3 has 15 residues. CDR3 region: CASSETSVNTGELFF. CDR3 DNA sequence: TGCGCCAGCAGCGAGACTAGCGTAAACACCGGGGAGCTGTTTTTT.

J is TRBJ2-3 and V is TRBV19; 15 nucleotides line up with TRBD2. V dropped 1 base and J dropped 1; count of bases not matched to a gene: 15. CDR1 and CDR2 (germline): LNHDA, SQIVND (reference sequence). CDR3 size: 22 residues. CDR3 loop: CASSIAGPHGLAGGDGTDTQYF. CDR3 nucleotides: TGTGCCAGTAGTATAGCTGGGCCCCATGGACTAGCGGGAGGGGATGGCACAGATACGCAGTATTTT. Combining the CDR3 with reference TRBV19 and TRBJ2-3 gives the whole variable domain DGGITQSPKYLFRKEGQNVTLSCEQNLNHDAMYWYRQDPGQGLRLIYYSQIVNDFQKGDIAEGYSVSREKKESFPLTVTSAQKNPTAFYLCASSIAGPHGLAGGDGTDTQYFGPGTRLTVL.

CDR3 DNA sequence: TGTGCCAGCATCCCTGGGGGGGCAGGGAGTGAAAAACTGTTTTTT. Its translation is CASIPGGAGSEKLFF. This chain uses TRBV28 with TRBJ1-4, with D perhaps matching TRBD1 (6 bases). Germline-derived CDR1 and CDR2 are MDHEN and SYDVKM. Trimming left V 7 bases short and J 7 bases short, with 19 bases between. The CDR3 contains 15 residues.

With regard to this clone: Likely a read error: the CDR3 ends without its conserved phenylalanine or tryptophan. The DNA is left out, because the CDR3 cannot be placed on it with certainty; the CDR3 is given as TCRdb lists it. This sequence joins TRBV6-1 and TRBJ2-4; whether TRBD2, the table's D call, matches the DNA was not checked. The CDR3 is made up of 13 amino acids, end residues included. Germline V gene sequence: CDR1 MNHNS, CDR2 SASEGT. The CDR3 spells CASSEANKKPGGL.

The chain has TRBV11-3 and TRBJ2-3; 10 bases fit TRBD2. In germline, CDR1 is SGHNT, CDR2 YENEEA. CDR3 size: 16 residues. Trimming at V came to 4 bases and at J to 5 bases, leaving 9 bases not matched to a gene. The CDR3 protein is CASSSRSGRGIDTQYF. The CDR3 nucleotides are TGTGCCAGCAGCTCCCGAAGCGGGAGGGGAATAGATACGCAGTATTTT.

V gene TRBV3-1 (or the pseudogene TRBV3-2) combines with J gene TRBJ2-2, with D tentatively TRBD2 (5 bases). V dropped 2 bases and J dropped 4 bases, with 20 bases sitting between them. The length of the CDR3 is 18 residues. Per the germline V gene, CDR1 is LGHDT and CDR2 is YNNKEL (reference sequence). CDR3 protein: CASSQRGYGGLFTGELFF. CDR3 nucleotides: TGTGCCAGCAGCCAACGAGGGTATGGCGGCCTGTTCACCGGGGAGCTGTTTTTT.

The gene calls are TRBV28 and TRBJ1-5; D might be TRBD1 (6 bases). Germline V CDR1 and CDR2: MDHEN, SYDVKM. The CDR3 is made up of 21 amino acids. The V and J ends lost 4 bases and 6 bases respectively, with 34 bases between them. CDR3: CASSSTLGRGLSISWGQPQHF. The DNA of the CDR3 is TGTGCCAGCAGTTCCACCCTGGGCAGGGGCTTATCAATTTCCTGGGGTCAGCCCCAGCATTTT.

This clone was observed once. Here the CDR3 DNA reads TGTGCCAGCAGCCGATACAGGGAGGCTAACTATGGCTACACCTTC. Encoded protein: CASSRYREANYGYTF. The V and J genes are TRBV7-8 and TRBJ1-2, with D possibly matching TRBD1 (6 bases). This CDR3 spans 15 amino acids. Germline-derived CDR1 and CDR2 are SGHVS and FQNEAQ. V lost 5 bases to trimming and J lost 0 bases, with 13 bases between them.

V and J are TRBV27 and TRBJ2-1; maybe TRBD2 (6 bases). V lost 2 bases and J 0 bases, leaving 8 bases between the germline ends. The germline CDR1 and CDR2 sequences are MNHEY and SMNVEV (reference sequence). The CDR3 has 15 residues. In DNA form, the CDR3 reads TGTGCCAGCAGTTTAGGAGGGAGCTCCTACAATGAGCAGTTCTTC. Translation gives CASSLGGSSYNEQFF.

The gene calls are TRBV20-1 and TRBJ2-1, with D maybe TRBD2 (5 bases). Germline-derived CDR1 and CDR2 are DFQATT and SNEGSKA (reference sequence). Deletions cut 2 bases from V and 10 bases from J, with 9 bases between. The CDR3 is 11 residues long. The CDR3 DNA is TGCAGTGCTAGAAACAGCGGCGAGCAGTTCTTC. Protein sequence: CSARNSGEQFF.

This clone turned up a few times. The chain has TRBV10-2 and TRBJ2-3; D might be TRBD1 (6 bases). Between the trimmed V and J ends, which lost 2 bases and 5 bases, there was a span of 17 bases. Per germline, CDR1 WSHSY and CDR2 SAAADI. The CDR3 contains 16 residues. CDR3 sequence reads: CASSETTGLRQDTQYF. CDR3 coding DNA: TGCGCCAGCAGTGAGACGACAGGCCTCCGGCAAGATACGCAGTATTTT.

This clone was detected a few times. DNA of the CDR3: TGTGCCAGCAGCCCGGAGGGGAGACCCCACTATGGCTACACCTTC. Amino acid sequence: CASSPEGRPHYGYTF. The gene calls are TRBV11-2 and TRBJ1-2; the D gene is possibly TRBD1 (5 bases). The CDR3 runs to 15 residues. Germline V gene lookup returns CDR1 SGHAT and CDR2 FQNNGV. V lost 5 bases to trimming and J lost 3 bases, with 16 bases between them.

The chain combines TRBV28 with TRBJ1-1; 7 bases match TRBD1. Germline CDR1 MDHEN, CDR2 SYDVKM. Trimming took 7 bases from V and 3 from J; bases not matched to a gene: 8. The CDR3 length is 14 residues. In DNA form, the CDR3 reads TGTGCCAGCACCGGGACAGCCCTTTACACTGAAGCTTTCTTT. Its translation is CASTGTALYTEAFF.

The J gene is TRBJ1-4, the V gene TRBV3-1 (or the pseudogene TRBV3-2); D gene uncertain. Trimming removed 6 bases from V and 8 bases from J, with 13 bases in between. This CDR3 is built from 13 residues. The germline gives CDR1 LGHDT, CDR2 YNNKEL (reference sequence). The CDR3 bases are TGTGCCAGCAGAAGTGCATCCAACGAAAAACTGTTTTTT. This translates into CASRSASNEKLFF.

The V gene is TRBV7-9, the J gene TRBJ1-4, with 7 positions matching TRBD1. CDR3 length: 14 residues. The germline CDR1 and CDR2 sequences are SEHNR and FQNEAQ (reference sequence). Unmatched junction bases numbered 6, after V lost 11 bases and J lost 0 bases. The CDR3 sequence is CAGRQGATNEKLFF. Here the CDR3 DNA reads TGTGCCGGAAGACAGGGAGCAACTAATGAAAAACTGTTTTTT. The variable domain in full, completed from reference TRBV7-9 and TRBJ1-4, reads DTGVSQNPRHKITKRGQNVTFRCDPISEHNRLYWYRQTLGQGPEFLTYFQNEAQLEKSRLLSDRFSAERPKGSFSTLEIQRTEQGDSAMYLCAGRQGATNEKLFFGSGTQLSVL.

The V gene is TRBV24-1, the J gene TRBJ2-3, with 14 nucleotides matching TRBD2. J gave up 3 bases and V 0 bases, and 7 bases lay outside the gene matches. Germline values: CDR1 KGHDR, CDR2 SFDVKD. The CDR3 consists of 19 residues. Here the CDR3 DNA reads TGTGCCACCAGTGATTTGAGACTAGCGGGAGGGCCGGTTACAGATACGCAGTATTTT. Translation gives CATSDLRLAGGPVTDTQYF.

The chain is built from TRBV15 and TRBJ2-2; possibly TRBD1 or TRBD2 for D (5 bases each). Per the germline V gene, CDR1 is LNHNV and CDR2 is YYDKDF (reference sequence). V was trimmed by 3 bases and J by 1 base, leaving 12 bases between them. The CDR3 sequence is 16 residues long. In DNA form, the CDR3 reads TGTGCCACCAGCAGGGCCGGGACCAAGAACACCGGGGAGCTGTTTTTT. It codes for CATSRAGTKNTGELFF.